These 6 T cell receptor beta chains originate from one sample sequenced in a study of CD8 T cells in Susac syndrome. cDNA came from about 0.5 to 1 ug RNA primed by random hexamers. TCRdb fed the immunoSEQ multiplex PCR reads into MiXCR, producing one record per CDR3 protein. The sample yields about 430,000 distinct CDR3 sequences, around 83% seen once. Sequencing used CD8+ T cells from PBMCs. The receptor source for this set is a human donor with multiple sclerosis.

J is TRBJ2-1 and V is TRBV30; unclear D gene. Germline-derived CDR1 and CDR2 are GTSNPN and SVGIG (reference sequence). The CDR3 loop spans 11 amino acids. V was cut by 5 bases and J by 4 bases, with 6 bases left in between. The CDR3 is CAWELYNEQFF. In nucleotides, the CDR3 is TGTGCCTGGGAATTATACAATGAGCAGTTCTTC.

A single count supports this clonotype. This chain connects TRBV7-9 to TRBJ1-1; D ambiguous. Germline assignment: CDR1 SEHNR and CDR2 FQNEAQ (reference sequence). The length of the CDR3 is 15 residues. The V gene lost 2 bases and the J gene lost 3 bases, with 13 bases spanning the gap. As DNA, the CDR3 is TGTGCCAGCAGCTTAAGTAGCATAGCGTACACTGAAGCTTTCTTT. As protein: CASSLSSIAYTEAFF.

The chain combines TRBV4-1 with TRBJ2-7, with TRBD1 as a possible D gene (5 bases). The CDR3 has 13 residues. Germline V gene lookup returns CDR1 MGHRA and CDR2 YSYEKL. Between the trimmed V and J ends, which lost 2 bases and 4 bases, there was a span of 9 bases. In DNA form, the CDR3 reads TGCGCCAGCAGCCAATCTGACAGTTACGAGCAGTACTTC. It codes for CASSQSDSYEQYF.

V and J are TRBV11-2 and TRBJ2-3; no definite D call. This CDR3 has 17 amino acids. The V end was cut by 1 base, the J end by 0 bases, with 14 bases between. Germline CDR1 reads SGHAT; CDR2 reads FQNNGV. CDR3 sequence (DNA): TGTGCCAGCAGCTTAGCAGTTCCGGGTACTAGCACAGATACGCAGTATTTT. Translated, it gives CASSLAVPGTSTDTQYF.

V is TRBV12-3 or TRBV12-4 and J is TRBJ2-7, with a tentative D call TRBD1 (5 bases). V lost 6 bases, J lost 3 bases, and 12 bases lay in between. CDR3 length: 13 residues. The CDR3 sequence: CASSSPTDYEQYF. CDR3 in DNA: TGTGCCAGCAGCTCTCCGACAGACTACGAGCAGTACTTC.

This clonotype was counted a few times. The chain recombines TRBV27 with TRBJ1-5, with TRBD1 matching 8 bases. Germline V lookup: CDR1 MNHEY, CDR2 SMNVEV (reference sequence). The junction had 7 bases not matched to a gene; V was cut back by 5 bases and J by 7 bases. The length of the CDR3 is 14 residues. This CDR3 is CASSRQGFLQPQHF. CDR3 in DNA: TGTGCCAGCAGTCGACAGGGGTTCTTACAGCCCCAGCATTTT.